This T cell receptor (beta chain) derives from a study of cytomegalovirus exposure and HLA in healthy donors. The wider study: The roughly 120 million unique TCR beta sequences, from about 180 million T cells, were found by an earlier analysis.

60 Vbeta and 13 Jbeta primers were used in PCR. Sequenced by immunoSEQ multiplex PCR; TCRdb stores in-frame clones only, minus some. The table includes nearly 200,000 clones, around 86% detected once. Germline CDR1 and CDR2: LGHNA and YNFKEQ. The ends were cut back, 4 bases at V and 6 bases at J, with 13 bases in the middle. This CDR3 comprises 13 residues. This chain uses TRBV4-2 with TRBJ2-7; maybe TRBD1 (6 bases). This sequence originates from a man aged 30-40 years in good health and CMV-seronegative. Material: PBMCs. For the CDR3, the DNA is TGTGCCAGCAGCCTTAGCCCAGGGGCCGAGCAGTACTTC. It yields the protein CASSLSPGAEQYF.